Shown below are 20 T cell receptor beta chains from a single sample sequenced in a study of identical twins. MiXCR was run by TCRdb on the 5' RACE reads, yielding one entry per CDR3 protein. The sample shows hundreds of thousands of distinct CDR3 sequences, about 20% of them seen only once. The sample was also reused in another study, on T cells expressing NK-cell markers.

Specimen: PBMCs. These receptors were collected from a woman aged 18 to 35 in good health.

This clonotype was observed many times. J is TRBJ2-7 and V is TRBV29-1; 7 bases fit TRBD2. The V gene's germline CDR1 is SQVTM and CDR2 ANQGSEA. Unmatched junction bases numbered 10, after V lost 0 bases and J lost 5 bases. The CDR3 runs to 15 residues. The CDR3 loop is CSVEDVATGGNEQYF. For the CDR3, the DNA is TGCAGCGTTGAAGATGTGGCGACGGGGGGAAACGAGCAGTACTTC.

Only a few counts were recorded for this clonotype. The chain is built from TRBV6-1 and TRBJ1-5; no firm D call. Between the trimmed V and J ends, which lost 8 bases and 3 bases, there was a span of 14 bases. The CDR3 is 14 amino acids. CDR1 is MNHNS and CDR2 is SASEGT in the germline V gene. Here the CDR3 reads CASAPGVTNQPQHF. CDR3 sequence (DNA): TGTGCCAGCGCTCCCGGGGTTACCAATCAGCCCCAGCATTTT.

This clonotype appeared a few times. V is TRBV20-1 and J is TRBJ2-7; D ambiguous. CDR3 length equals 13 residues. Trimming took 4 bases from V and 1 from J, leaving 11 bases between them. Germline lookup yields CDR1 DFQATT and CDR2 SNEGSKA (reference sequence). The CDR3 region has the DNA TGCAGTGCTAAGCCCGAGTATTCCTACGAGCAGTACTTC. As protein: CSAKPEYSYEQYF.

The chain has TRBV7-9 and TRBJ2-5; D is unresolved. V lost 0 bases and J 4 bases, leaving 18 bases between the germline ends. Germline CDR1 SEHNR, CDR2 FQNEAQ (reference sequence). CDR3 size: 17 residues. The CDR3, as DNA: TGTGCCAGCAGCTTAGCGAGGCCCCTGGCACTTAGAGAGACCCAGTACTTC. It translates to CASSLARPLALRETQYF.

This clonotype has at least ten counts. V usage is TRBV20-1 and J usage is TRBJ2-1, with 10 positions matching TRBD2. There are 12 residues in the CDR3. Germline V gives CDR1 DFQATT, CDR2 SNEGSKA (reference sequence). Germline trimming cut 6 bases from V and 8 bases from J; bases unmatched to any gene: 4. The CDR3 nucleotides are TGCAGTGCCCGGCTAGCGGGAGATGAGCAGTTCTTC. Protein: CSARLAGDEQFF.

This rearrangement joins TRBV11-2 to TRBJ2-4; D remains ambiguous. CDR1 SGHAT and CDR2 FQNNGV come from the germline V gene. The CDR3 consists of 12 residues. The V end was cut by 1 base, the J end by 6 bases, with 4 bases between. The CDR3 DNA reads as TGTGCCAGCAGCTTAGTAGCAAACATTCAGTACTTC. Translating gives CASSLVANIQYF.

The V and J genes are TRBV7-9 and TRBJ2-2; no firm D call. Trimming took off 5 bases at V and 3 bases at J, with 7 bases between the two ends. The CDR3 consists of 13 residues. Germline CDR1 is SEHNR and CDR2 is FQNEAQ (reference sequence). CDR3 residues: CASSLHHTGELFF. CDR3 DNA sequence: TGTGCCAGCAGCCTACATCACACCGGGGAGCTGTTTTTT. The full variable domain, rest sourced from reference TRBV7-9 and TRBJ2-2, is DTGVSQNPRHKITKRGQNVTFRCDPISEHNRLYWYRQTLGQGPEFLTYFQNEAQLEKSRLLSDRFSAERPKGSFSTLEIQRTEQGDSAMYLCASSLHHTGELFFGEGSRLTVL.

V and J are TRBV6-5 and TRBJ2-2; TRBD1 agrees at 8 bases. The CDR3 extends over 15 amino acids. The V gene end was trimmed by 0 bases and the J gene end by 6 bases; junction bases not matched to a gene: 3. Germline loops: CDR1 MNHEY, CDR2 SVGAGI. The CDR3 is CASSYSSQGAGELFF. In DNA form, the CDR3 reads TGTGCCAGCAGTTACTCTTCACAGGGGGCCGGGGAGCTGTTTTTT.

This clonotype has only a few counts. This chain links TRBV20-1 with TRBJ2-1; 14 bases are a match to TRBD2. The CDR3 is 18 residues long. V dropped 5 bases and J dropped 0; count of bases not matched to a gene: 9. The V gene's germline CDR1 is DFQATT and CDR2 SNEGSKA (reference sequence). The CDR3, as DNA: TGCAGTGCTTGGACTAGCGGGGGGTTCCGAAGCTCCTACAATGAGCAGTTCTTC. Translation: CSAWTSGGFRSSYNEQFF.

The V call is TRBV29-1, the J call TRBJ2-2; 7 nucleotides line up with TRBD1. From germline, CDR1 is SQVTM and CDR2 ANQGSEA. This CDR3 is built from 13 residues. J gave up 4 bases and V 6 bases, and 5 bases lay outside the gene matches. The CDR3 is CSVRQGVTGELFF. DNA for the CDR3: TGCAGCGTACGACAGGGAGTCACCGGGGAGCTGTTTTTT.

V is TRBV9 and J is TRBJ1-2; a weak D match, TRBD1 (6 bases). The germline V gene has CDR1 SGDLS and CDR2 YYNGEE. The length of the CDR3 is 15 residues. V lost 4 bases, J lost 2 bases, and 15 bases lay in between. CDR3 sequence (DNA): TGTGCCAGCAGCCCAACACCTACAGGGAACTATGGCTACACCTTC. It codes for CASSPTPTGNYGYTF.

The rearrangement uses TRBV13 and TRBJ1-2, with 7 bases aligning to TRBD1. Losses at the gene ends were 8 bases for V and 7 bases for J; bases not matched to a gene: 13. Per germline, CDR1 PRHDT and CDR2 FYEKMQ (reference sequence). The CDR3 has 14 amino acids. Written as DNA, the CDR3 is TGTGCCAGCGGATCCGGGACAGCATACCTTGGCTACACCTTC. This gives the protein CASGSGTAYLGYTF.

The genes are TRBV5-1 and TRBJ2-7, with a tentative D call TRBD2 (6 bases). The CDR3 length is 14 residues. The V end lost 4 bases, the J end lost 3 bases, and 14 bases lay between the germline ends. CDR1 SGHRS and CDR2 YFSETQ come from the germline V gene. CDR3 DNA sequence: TGCGCCAGCAGCACGGGAGAACCCAGCTACGAGCAGTACTTC. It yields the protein CASSTGEPSYEQYF.

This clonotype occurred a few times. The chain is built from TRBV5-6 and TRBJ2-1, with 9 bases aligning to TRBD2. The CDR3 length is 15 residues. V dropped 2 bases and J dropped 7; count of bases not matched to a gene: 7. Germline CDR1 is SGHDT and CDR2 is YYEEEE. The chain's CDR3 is CASSLDPSGVNEQFF. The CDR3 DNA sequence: TGTGCCAGCAGCTTAGATCCTAGCGGGGTTAATGAGCAGTTCTTC.

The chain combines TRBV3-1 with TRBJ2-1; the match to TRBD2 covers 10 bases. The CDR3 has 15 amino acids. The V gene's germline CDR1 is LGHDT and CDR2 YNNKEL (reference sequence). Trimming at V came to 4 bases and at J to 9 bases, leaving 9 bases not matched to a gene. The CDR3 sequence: CASSPSGSFQGEQFF. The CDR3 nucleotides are TGTGCCAGCAGCCCTAGCGGGAGTTTCCAAGGTGAGCAGTTCTTC.

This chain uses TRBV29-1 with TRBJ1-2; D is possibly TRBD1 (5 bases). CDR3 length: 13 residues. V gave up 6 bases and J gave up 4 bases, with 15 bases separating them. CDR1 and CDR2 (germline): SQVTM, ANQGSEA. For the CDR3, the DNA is TGCAGCGTCCGGGACTCTGCCGCCTATGGCTACACCTTC. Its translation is CSVRDSAAYGYTF.

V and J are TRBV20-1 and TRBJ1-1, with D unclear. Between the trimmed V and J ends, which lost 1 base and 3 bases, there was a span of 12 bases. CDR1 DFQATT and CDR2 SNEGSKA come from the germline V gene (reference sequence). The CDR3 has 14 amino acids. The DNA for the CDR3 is TGCAGTGCTAGAGCGCCCCCCTCGGACACTGAAGCTTTCTTT. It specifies CSARAPPSDTEAFF.

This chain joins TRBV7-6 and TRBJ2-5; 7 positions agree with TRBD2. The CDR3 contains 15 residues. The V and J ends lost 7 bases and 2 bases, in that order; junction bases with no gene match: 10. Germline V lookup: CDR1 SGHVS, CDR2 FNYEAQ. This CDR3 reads CASTRLAERQETQYF. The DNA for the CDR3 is TGTGCCAGCACTAGGCTAGCGGAACGACAAGAGACCCAGTACTTC.

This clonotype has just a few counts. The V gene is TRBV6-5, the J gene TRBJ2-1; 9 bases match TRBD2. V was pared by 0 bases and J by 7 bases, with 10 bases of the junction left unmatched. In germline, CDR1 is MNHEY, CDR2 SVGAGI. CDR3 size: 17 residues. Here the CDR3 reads CASSYSSGLALLNEQFF. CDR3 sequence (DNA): TGTGCCAGCAGTTACTCTTCCGGACTAGCGTTGTTGAATGAGCAGTTCTTC.

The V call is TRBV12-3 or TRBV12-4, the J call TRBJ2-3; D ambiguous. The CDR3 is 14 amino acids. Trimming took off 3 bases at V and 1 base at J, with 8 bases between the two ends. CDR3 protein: CASSFWQGTDTQYF. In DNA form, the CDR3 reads TGTGCCAGCAGTTTTTGGCAGGGCACAGATACGCAGTATTTT.